Given below is one T cell receptor (beta chain) in context. Its antigen remains unidentified. The data stem from a study of shared clonotypes between healthy human individuals. Study-level points and caveats: Sampling covered blood only; tissue repertoires likely differ.

The run depth of the assay was deep. In the authors' methods: Filtering was not the same, since immunoSEQ gave junction-only sequences without quality scores. Sequencing used immunoSEQ multiplex PCR; TCRdb keeps in-frame clones, though not all of them. V and J calls and clone size are given by that table; D and trimming were obtained from the DNA. This repertoire shows some 1 million clones, around 75% found once; its top ten account for roughly 1.5%. The CDR3 covers 15 residues. Germline V gene sequence: CDR1 MGHRA, CDR2 YSYEKL. Between the trimmed V and J ends, which lost 4 bases and 6 bases, there was a span of 16 bases.

The gene calls are TRBV4-1 and TRBJ2-4, with D tentatively TRBD1 (8 bases). The sequenced sample was memory CD4+ T cells sorted from blood. Subset described: CD45RA-negative fraction. This receptor was identified in a man between 18 and 29 years old in good health. The CDR3 region has the DNA TGCGCCAGCAGCCCACAGGACAGGGAGGGAAACATTCAGTACTTC. The encoded protein is CASSPQDREGNIQYF.